Listed here are 3 T cell receptor beta chains from one sample, sequenced in a study of PD-1 blockade in classical Hodgkin lymphoma. Profiled with immunoSEQ multiplex PCR; TCRdb holds only in-frame clones, not every one. The table lists 40,000 to 50,000 clones, around three quarters of them singletons. All patients experienced relapse after autologous stem cell transplantation, and brentuximab vedotin exposure was variable. The specimen was peripheral blood mononuclear cells (PBMCs), collected at baseline. The receptors derive from a human donor with classical Hodgkin lymphoma.

The rearrangement joins TRBV18 to TRBJ2-3, with 10 bases fitting TRBD2. Germline V gives CDR1 KGHSH, CDR2 LQKENI. This CDR3 is built from 13 residues. In DNA, the CDR3 is TGTGCTAGCGGGGGGCCCAGCACAGATACGCAGTATTTT. Encoded protein: CASGGPSTDTQYF.

The rearrangement uses TRBV13 and TRBJ2-7; D is undetermined. Deletions cut 0 bases from V and 6 bases from J, with 9 bases between. The CDR3 contains 13 residues. CDR1 is PRHDT, CDR2 FYEKMQ, per germline (reference sequence). The chain's CDR3 is CASSLGQVSEQYF. CDR3 DNA: TGTGCCAGCAGCTTAGGCCAGGTGTCCGAGCAGTACTTC.

This chain uses TRBV28 with TRBJ1-2; 12 bases are shared with TRBD1. The CDR3 has 17 residues. Trimming took 6 bases from V and 4 from J; bases not matched to a gene: 12. Per germline, CDR1 MDHEN and CDR2 SYDVKM. In DNA form, the CDR3 reads TGTGCCAGCAGCACGGCCGGGACAGGGGGCGGTGGCTATGGCTACACCTTC. Its translation is CASSTAGTGGGGYGYTF.